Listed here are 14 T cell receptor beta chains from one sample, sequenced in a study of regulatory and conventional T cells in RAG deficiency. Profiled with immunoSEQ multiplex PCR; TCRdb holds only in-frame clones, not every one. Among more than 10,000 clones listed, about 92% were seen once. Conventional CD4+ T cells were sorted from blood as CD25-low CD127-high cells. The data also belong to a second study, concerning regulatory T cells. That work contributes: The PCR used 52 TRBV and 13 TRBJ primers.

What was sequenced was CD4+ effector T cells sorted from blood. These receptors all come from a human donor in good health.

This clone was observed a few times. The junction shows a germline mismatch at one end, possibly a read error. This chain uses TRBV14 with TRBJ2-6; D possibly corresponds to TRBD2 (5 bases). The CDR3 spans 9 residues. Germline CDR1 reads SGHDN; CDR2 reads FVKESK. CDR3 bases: TGTGCCAGCAGCCCAATCGGGGATTTC. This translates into CASSPIGDF.

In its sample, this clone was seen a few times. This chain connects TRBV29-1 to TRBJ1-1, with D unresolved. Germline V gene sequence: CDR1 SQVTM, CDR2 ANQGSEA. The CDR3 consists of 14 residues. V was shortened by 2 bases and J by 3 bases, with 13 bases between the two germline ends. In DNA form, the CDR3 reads TGCAGCGTTGAAAACGACGAAAGCTACACTGAAGCTTTCTTT. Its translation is CSVENDESYTEAFF.

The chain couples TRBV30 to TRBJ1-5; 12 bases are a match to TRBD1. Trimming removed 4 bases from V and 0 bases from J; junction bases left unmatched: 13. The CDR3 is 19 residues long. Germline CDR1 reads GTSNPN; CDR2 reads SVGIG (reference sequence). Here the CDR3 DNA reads TGTGCCTGGATCAACGAAACCGGGACAGGGGGCTTTAGCAATCAGCCCCAGCATTTT. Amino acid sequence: CAWINETGTGGFSNQPQHF. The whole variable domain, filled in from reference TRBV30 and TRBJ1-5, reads SQTIHQWPATLVQPVGSPLSLECTVEGTSNPNLYWYRQAAGRGLQLLFYSVGIGQISSEVPQNLSASRPQDRQFILSSKKLLLSDSGFYLCAWINETGTGGFSNQPQHFGDGTRLSIL.

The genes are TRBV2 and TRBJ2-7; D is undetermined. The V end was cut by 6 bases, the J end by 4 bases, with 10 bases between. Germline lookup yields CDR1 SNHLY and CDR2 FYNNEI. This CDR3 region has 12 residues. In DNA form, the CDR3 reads TGTGCCAGCAGCGTTCTAGTGTACGAGCAGTACTTC. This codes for CASSVLVYEQYF.

This CDR3 reads CAISEWGNYEQYF. The CDR3 nucleotides are TGTGCCATCAGTGAGTGGGGGAACTACGAGCAGTACTTC. The V gene is TRBV10-3, the J gene TRBJ2-7, with D perhaps matching TRBD1 or TRBD2 (5 bases each). Germline V CDR1 and CDR2: ENHRY, SYGVKD. The CDR3 extends over 13 amino acids. Trimming removed 1 base at V and 3 bases at J, with 7 bases between.

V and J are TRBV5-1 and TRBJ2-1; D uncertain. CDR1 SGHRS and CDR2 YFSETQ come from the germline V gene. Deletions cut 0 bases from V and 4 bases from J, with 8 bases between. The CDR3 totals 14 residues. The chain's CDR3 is CASSLDVQYNEQFF. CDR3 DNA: TGCGCCAGCAGCTTGGACGTACAATACAATGAGCAGTTCTTC.

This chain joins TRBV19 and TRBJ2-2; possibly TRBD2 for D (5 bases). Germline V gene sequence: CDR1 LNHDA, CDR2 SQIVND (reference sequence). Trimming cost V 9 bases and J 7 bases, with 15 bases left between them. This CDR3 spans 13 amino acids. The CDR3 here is CARAVGVGGELFF. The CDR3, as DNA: TGTGCCAGAGCGGTCGGGGTCGGCGGGGAGCTGTTTTTT.

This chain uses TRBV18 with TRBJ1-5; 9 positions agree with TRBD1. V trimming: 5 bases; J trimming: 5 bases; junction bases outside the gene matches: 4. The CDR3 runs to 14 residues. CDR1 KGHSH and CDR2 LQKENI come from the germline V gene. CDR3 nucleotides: TGTGCCAGCTCAAGACAGGGGGAGGATCAGCCCCAGCATTTT. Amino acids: CASSRQGEDQPQHF.

The CDR3 is CASKGLHNQPQHF. The DNA of the CDR3 is TGTGCCAGCAAAGGGCTTCACAATCAGCCCCAGCATTTT. This chain connects TRBV2 to TRBJ1-5; D is unclear. The V gene's germline CDR1 is SNHLY and CDR2 FYNNEI. V was pared by 7 bases and J by 3 bases, with 10 bases between. This CDR3 is 13 amino acids long.

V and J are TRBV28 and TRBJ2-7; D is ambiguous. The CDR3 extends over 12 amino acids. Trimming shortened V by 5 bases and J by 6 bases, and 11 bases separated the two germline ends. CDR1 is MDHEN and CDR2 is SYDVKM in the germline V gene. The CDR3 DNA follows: TGTGCCAGCAGTACCGGGCCGGGCGAGCAGTACTTC. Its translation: CASSTGPGEQYF.

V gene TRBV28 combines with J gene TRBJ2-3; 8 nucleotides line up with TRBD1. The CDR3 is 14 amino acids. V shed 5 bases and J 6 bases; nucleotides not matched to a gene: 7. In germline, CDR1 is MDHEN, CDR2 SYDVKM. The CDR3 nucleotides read TGTGCCAGCAGTCCGGACAGGGTGTCTGATACGCAGTATTTT. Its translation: CASSPDRVSDTQYF.

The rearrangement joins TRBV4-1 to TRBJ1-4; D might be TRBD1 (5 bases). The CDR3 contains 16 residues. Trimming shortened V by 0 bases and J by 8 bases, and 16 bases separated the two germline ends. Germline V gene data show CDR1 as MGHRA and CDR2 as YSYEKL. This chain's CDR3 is CASSQEGTPQGEKLFF. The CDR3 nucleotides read TGCGCCAGCAGCCAAGAAGGGACCCCTCAAGGAGAAAAACTGTTTTTT.

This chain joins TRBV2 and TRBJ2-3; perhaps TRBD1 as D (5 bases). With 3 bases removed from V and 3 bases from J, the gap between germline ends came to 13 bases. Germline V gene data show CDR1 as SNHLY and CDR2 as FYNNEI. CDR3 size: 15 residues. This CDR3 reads CASSDPGIPTDTQYF. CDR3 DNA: TGTGCCAGCAGTGATCCAGGGATCCCTACAGATACGCAGTATTTT.

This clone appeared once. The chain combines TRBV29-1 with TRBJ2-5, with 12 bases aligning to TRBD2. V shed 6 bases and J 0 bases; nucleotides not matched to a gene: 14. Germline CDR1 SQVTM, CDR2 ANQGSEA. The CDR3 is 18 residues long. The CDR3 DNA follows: TGCAGCGTAACCGGGAGGACTAGCGGGGTCACGTACCAAGAGACCCAGTACTTC. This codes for CSVTGRTSGVTYQETQYF.